These 6 T cell receptor beta chains came from one sample sequenced in a study of Ad26.COV2.S vaccination and SARS-CoV-2 variants. Data came from immunoSEQ multiplex PCR; TCRdb stores just in-frame clones and leaves some out. The table includes 300,000 to 350,000 clones, about nine tenths detected once. Treatment here: around 19 received Ad26.COV2.S at low or high dose, single or two shots; roughly 5 received placebo; per-sample allocation not given. Samples came from day 63 after the first vaccine or placebo injection. Sequenced material: peripheral blood, taken in a trial of Ad26.COV2.S vaccine versus placebo. These receptor sequences come from a person between 18 and 59 years old who received the Ad26.COV2.S COVID-19 vaccine or a placebo.

V is TRBV18 and J is TRBJ2-3; maybe TRBD1 (5 bases). V lost 0 bases and J 4 bases, leaving 8 bases between the germline ends. This CDR3 comprises 14 residues. Germline V gene data show CDR1 as KGHSH and CDR2 as LQKENI. CDR3 region: CASSPPMGPDTQYF. The CDR3 DNA follows: TGTGCCAGCTCACCACCGATGGGGCCAGATACGCAGTATTTT.

The DNA for the CDR3 is TGTGCCAGCATATACACCGACTACGAGCAGTACTTC. It codes for CASIYTDYEQYF. This sequence joins TRBV2 and TRBJ2-7; D unresolved. Trimming shortened V by 7 bases and J by 3 bases, and 10 bases separated the two germline ends. Germline V gives CDR1 SNHLY, CDR2 FYNNEI. The CDR3 length is 12 residues.

The chain combines TRBV7-9 with TRBJ2-7; D not certain. CDR1 and CDR2 from the germline V gene are SEHNR and FQNEAQ (reference sequence). The CDR3 has 13 residues. V was shortened by 1 base and J by 3 bases, with 7 bases between the two germline ends. CDR3 sequence: CASSLGRVYEQYV. The DNA for the CDR3 is TGTGCCAGCAGCTTAGGGAGAGTCTACGAGCAGTACGTC.

J is TRBJ1-1 and V is TRBV28, with D unresolved. Deletions cut 6 bases from V and 1 base from J, with 9 bases between. Germline values: CDR1 MDHEN, CDR2 SYDVKM. This CDR3 is 13 amino acids long. The CDR3 DNA sequence: TGTGCCAGCAGGTTCGTAGGGAACACTGAAGCTTTCTTT. Translated: CASRFVGNTEAFF.

The CDR3 coding sequence is TGTGCCAGCAGACGACAATATAGCAATCAGCCCCAGCATTTT. Its protein product is CASRRQYSNQPQHF. The chain has TRBV27 and TRBJ1-5; D is unresolved. CDR3 length equals 14 residues. Trimming cost V 6 bases and J 0 bases, with 9 bases left between them. Germline CDR1 and CDR2: MNHEY and SMNVEV (reference sequence).

Only a few counts were recorded for this clone. The chain uses TRBV5-1 and TRBJ1-1, with a tentative D call TRBD1 (6 bases). Trimming cost V 2 bases and J 8 bases, with 7 bases left between them. Germline CDR1 is SGHRS and CDR2 is YFSETQ. The CDR3 covers 11 residues. This chain's CDR3 is CASSFGTEAFF. The CDR3 DNA follows: TGCGCCAGCAGCTTTGGGACAGAAGCTTTCTTT. Full variable domain (rest looked up from reference TRBV5-1 and TRBJ1-1): KAGVTQTPRYLIKTRGQQVTLSCSPISGHRSVSWYQQTPGQGLQFLFEYFSETQRNKGNFPGRFSGRQFSNSRSEMNVSTLELGDSALYLCASSFGTEAFFGQGTRLTVV.